The rows below give T cell receptor beta chains drawn from one sample of a study of cytomegalovirus exposure and HLA in healthy donors. Profiling relied on immunoSEQ multiplex PCR, and the TCRdb table lists in-frame clones only, not all of them. The table records 130,000 or so clones, about 90% of them present only once. Sequencing was done on a sample of PBMCs. Source of these receptors: a woman in her twenties or thirties in good health and CMV-seropositive. Both conserved end residues are part of each CDR3. Size is stated for part of the rows, as once, few or many counts, or as a class when the clone is expanded.

size	V	J	CDR3
NA	TRBV7-9	TRBJ2-7	CATSLGTPYEQYF
NA	TRBV13	TRBJ2-3	CASSRRDADTQYF
NA	TRBV5-1	TRBJ2-5	CASSPLSGATGETQYF
NA	TRBV11-2	TRBJ2-7	CASSAGTGGVKYF
NA	TRBV28	TRBJ2-1	CASSVAGGPFNEQFF
once	TRBV5-1	TRBJ2-7	CASSLRLAGEPYEQYF
NA	TRBV6-5	TRBJ2-3	CASSSPGTDTQYF
NA	TRBV7-8	TRBJ1-1	CASSLALQEWTEAFF
NA	TRBV19	TRBJ1-2	CASSIGQGADYGYTF
once	TRBV2	TRBJ1-5	CASGGDRLQPQHF
NA	TRBV7-3	TRBJ1-1	CASSFGGRNTEAFF
NA	TRBV28	TRBJ2-3	CASNLGRRRDHAGTDTQYF
few	TRBV7-6	TRBJ2-7	CASSYQGQGRVEQYF
NA	TRBV28	TRBJ2-6	CASSPGTSGSEGANVLTF
NA	TRBV14	TRBJ2-2	CASSDLWEIGNTGELFF
NA	TRBV19	TRBJ2-1	CASRHSGASPNEQFF
once	TRBV28	TRBJ1-4	CASSSPATNEKLFF
few	TRBV5-1	TRBJ2-3	CASSLGLASTDTQYF
NA	TRBV5-6	TRBJ2-3	CASSSQTSPPDTQYF
NA	TRBV2	TRBJ2-3	CASRGADTQYF
NA	TRBV2	TRBJ2-1	CASSGDRGAYNEQFF
NA	TRBV2	TRBJ2-5	CASSGTSGQETQYF
NA	TRBV25-1	TRBJ1-4	CASSDPRQGGGTNEKLFF
NA	TRBV6-6	TRBJ1-2	CASQRRGRNYGYTF
NA	TRBV7-8	TRBJ2-5	CASSSRTSRTQYF
NA	TRBV9	TRBJ1-4	CASSADRGNEKLFF
NA	TRBV27	TRBJ1-2	CASRFGQGRGYTF
NA	TRBV5-1	TRBJ2-7	CASSLGGQGYEQYF
few	TRBV4-1	TRBJ2-2	CASSHPGLAGAYFTNTGELFF
NA	TRBV4-1	TRBJ2-7	CASSQNRQGEEQYF
NA	TRBV11-2	TRBJ2-3	CASSFVSGASTDTQYF
few	TRBV27	TRBJ1-1	CASSSIRENTEAFF
NA	TRBV6-5	TRBJ2-1	CASTSLEGPSFF
NA	TRBV29-1	TRBJ2-7	CSAGLAGVYEQYF
NA	TRBV11-2	TRBJ2-3	CASSLSGGADTQYF
NA	TRBV5-6	TRBJ1-6	CASSLAGRGIYNSPLHF
NA	TRBV2	TRBJ2-5	CASKEQGTREETQYF
NA	TRBV7-9	TRBJ2-7	CASTTFKGRAAYEQYF
NA	TRBV10-2	TRBJ2-7	CASGPRWYEQYF
NA	TRBV6-4	TRBJ2-1	CASSAGSYNEQFF
once	TRBV28	TRBJ1-2	CASTQGRNYGYTF
NA	TRBV2	TRBJ2-5	CATKRYQETQYF
NA	TRBV7-2	TRBJ2-2	CASRRGPTGELFF
NA	TRBV6-5	TRBJ1-4	CASSYVIGGANEKLFF
few	TRBV7-3	TRBJ2-1	CASSLDSGSSYNEQFF
NA	TRBV18	TRBJ2-7	CASSIQVPSNEQYF
NA	TRBV4-2	TRBJ1-1	CASSQTANTEAFF
NA	TRBV5-1	TRBJ2-2	CASRWTEGGELFF
NA	TRBV15	TRBJ2-7	CATSRETSGGSYEQYF
NA	TRBV5-8	TRBJ2-7	CASSLGTGGHEQYF
NA	TRBV15	TRBJ2-1	CATSRGLPDSHNEQFF
NA	TRBV6-4	TRBJ2-4	CAMGQGAKNIQYF
few	TRBV19	TRBJ2-2	CATRRPGWDTGELFF
NA	TRBV11-2	TRBJ2-7	CASSSRRQGRPYEQYF
NA	TRBV6-5	TRBJ2-7	CASSYDGSRHYEQYF
once	TRBV6-5	TRBJ2-4	CASSFRQGYKNIQYF
NA	TRBV5-1	TRBJ2-1	CASSLGQSYNEQFF
NA	TRBV29-1	TRBJ2-1	CSAGVGAGGPRNEQFF
NA	TRBV9	TRBJ2-1	CASSATGSSYNEQFF